This is a list of T cell receptor beta chains from one sample in a study of OX40 agonist ivuxolimab in advanced cancers. Libraries were prepared by immunoSEQ multiplex PCR; TCRdb keeps only in-frame clonotypes and omits some of them. The sample lists about 38,000 clones; 70% to 90% were seen once. Sample: CD4+ or CD8+ T cells sorted from blood, taken in a trial of the OX40 agonist ivuxolimab. These receptor sequences come from an adult with an advanced solid tumor such as melanoma, head and neck, liver or kidney cancer. The CDR3 runs from the conserved cysteine through the conserved F or W. D genes are given only for firm matches. For some rows the clone size is stated as once, few or many, or as a class when expanded; others skip it.

abundance,d_gene,j_gene,v_gene,CDR3nt,CDR3aa
-,-,TRBJ2-7,TRBV11-3,TGTGCCAGCAGCTTCGGCTCCTACGAGCAGTACTTC,CASSFGSYEQYF
-,-,TRBJ1-5,TRBV29-1,TGCAGCGTCAGGTCAGAACAGAGGAATCAGCCCCAGCATTTT,CSVRSEQRNQPQHF
-,TRBD1,TRBJ2-5,TRBV5-4,TGTGCCAGCAGCGTAGGGGGCTCAGAGACCCAGTACTTC,CASSVGGSETQYF
-,-,TRBJ2-2,TRBV7-3,TGTGCCAGCAGCCAAGGGGGAGCGAACACCGGGGAGCTGTTTTTT,CASSQGGANTGELFF
-,-,TRBJ2-7,TRBV5-8,TGTGCCAGCAGCTCCAGGCCCCAAATCCTCTACGAGCAGTACTTC,CASSSRPQILYEQYF
-,-,TRBJ2-7,TRBV27,TGTGCCAGCAGCCCTCTCGTGGGGGCCTACGAGCAGTACTTC,CASSPLVGAYEQYF
-,-,TRBJ1-2,TRBV6-6,TGTGCCAGCGGTCCGGACTACTATGGCTACACCTTC,CASGPDYYGYTF
-,-,TRBJ2-3,TRBV7-7,TGTGCCAGCAGCTTAGGGGGCCTACCAGATACGCAGTATTTT,CASSLGGLPDTQYF
-,TRBD1,TRBJ2-2,TRBV4-3,TGCGCCAGCAGCCAGGCAGGGGGGAACACCGGGGAGCTGTTTTTT,CASSQAGGNTGELFF
-,TRBD1,TRBJ1-3,TRBV19,TGTGCCAGCGGGGACAGCTCCTCTGGAAACACCATATATTTT,CASGDSSSGNTIYF
-,-,TRBJ1-2,TRBV29-1,TGCAGCGTTTTCGGGGGTGGCTACACCTTC,CSVFGGGYTF
-,-,TRBJ2-1,TRBV27,TGTGCCAGCAGTCTAGGGGGGATGAACAATGAGCAGTTCTTC,CASSLGGMNNEQFF
many,TRBD1,TRBJ2-1,TRBV5-5,TGTGCCAGCAGGTACTTTAAGGACAGGGGACACAATGAGCAGTTCTTC,CASRYFKDRGHNEQFF
-,-,TRBJ2-7,TRBV4-1,TGCGCCAGCAGCCCCGGAGGGGTTCCCTACGAGCAGTACTTC,CASSPGGVPYEQYF
-,-,TRBJ2-7,TRBV11-2,TGTGCCAGCAGCCCCCATCCGGGGAACTACGAGCAGTACTTC,CASSPHPGNYEQYF
-,TRBD1,TRBJ1-6,TRBV7-9,TGTGCCAGCAGCTCCACCGGGACAGGGGAGGATAATTCACCCCTCCACTTT,CASSSTGTGEDNSPLHF
-,TRBD2,TRBJ2-5,TRBV5-4,TGTGCCAGCAGCTTTAGCGGGGGGCCTAAGGAGACCCAGTACTTC,CASSFSGGPKETQYF
-,-,TRBJ2-2,TRBV5-6,TGTGCCAGCAGCTTGGCAGCCCACACCGGGGAGCTGTTTTTT,CASSLAAHTGELFF
-,-,TRBJ2-1,TRBV2,TGTGCCAGCATAGATGGGGCGTCCTACAATGAGCAGTTCTTC,CASIDGASYNEQFF
few,-,TRBJ2-3,TRBV7-6,TGTGCCAGCAGCCCTCCTGGGGGTACGCAGTATTTT,CASSPPGGTQYF
-,-,TRBJ1-3,TRBV21-1,TGTGCCAGCAGCAAAAAGGGCCCCGGCTCTGGAAACACCATATATTTT,CASSKKGPGSGNTIYF
-,-,TRBJ1-1,TRBV27,TGTGCCAGCAGTTCGGGAGATGAAGCTTTCTTT,CASSSGDEAFF
-,-,TRBJ1-2,TRBV5-4,TGTGCCAGCAGCCAAGAGTTGGGGGACGGGAACTATGGCTACACCTTC,CASSQELGDGNYGYTF
-,TRBD2,TRBJ2-3,TRBV7-2,TGTGCCAGCAGCTTTGGAACTAGCGGAGCAGATACGCAGTATTTT,CASSFGTSGADTQYF
-,-,TRBJ1-2,TRBV29-1,TGCAGCGTTGAAAGGGGGAACTATGGCTACACCTTC,CSVERGNYGYTF
-,TRBD2,TRBJ2-1,TRBV6-5,TGTGCCAGCAGTTACTCTGCGCGGGGGGCACCATCTGAGCAGTTCTTC,CASSYSARGAPSEQFF
-,-,TRBJ2-7,TRBV4-1,TGCGCCAGCAGCCAGGACAAGGACTACGAGCAGTACTTC,CASSQDKDYEQYF
-,TRBD1,TRBJ2-5,TRBV7-6,TGTGCCAGCAGCCTTACCGACAGGGTGGGCGAGACCCAGTACTTC,CASSLTDRVGETQYF
-,-,TRBJ2-1,TRBV29-1,TGCAGCGTTGACGTGGAATCCCCTGTCAATGAGCAGTTCTTC,CSVDVESPVNEQFF
-,-,TRBJ1-6,TRBV30,TGTGCCTGGTCCATGGGGGCGACGGGTTCACCCCTCCACTTT,CAWSMGATGSPLHF
-,TRBD1,TRBJ1-4,TRBV6-5,TGTGCCAGCAGCAACGGACAGGGCGGGGAAAAACTGTTTTTT,CASSNGQGGEKLFF
-,-,TRBJ2-7,TRBV6-6,TGTGCCAGCAGTGATTCCTACGAGCAGTACTTC,CASSDSYEQYF
-,-,TRBJ2-2,TRBV10-3,TGTGCCATCAGTGAGACCCTACCCGGGGAGCTGTTTTTT,CAISETLPGELFF
-,TRBD1,TRBJ2-5,TRBV11-2,TGTGCCAGCAGCTTGGTCGGGACAGTGGGTTCCTCGGAGACCCAGTACTTC,CASSLVGTVGSSETQYF
-,TRBD2,TRBJ2-5,TRBV7-2,TGTGCCAGCAGCTTATTAGGCGGGGGTCCCGGGACCCAGTACTTC,CASSLLGGGPGTQYF
-,-,TRBJ2-7,TRBV4-3,TGCGCCAGCAGCCAAGATCCGAATAACGAGCAGTACTTC,CASSQDPNNEQYF
-,TRBD1,TRBJ2-1,TRBV7-2,TGTGCCAGCAGCCTTGGGACAGGGGGCGTCAATGAGCAGTTCTTC,CASSLGTGGVNEQFF
-,-,TRBJ1-4,TRBV6-5,TGTGCCAGCAGCGCAGCAGGGGAGGTGGATGAAAAACTGTTTTTT,CASSAAGEVDEKLFF
-,-,TRBJ2-7,TRBV28,TGTGCCAGCAGTAGTATGCAGAGCTACGAGCAGTACTTC,CASSSMQSYEQYF
once,TRBD2,TRBJ2-2,TRBV9,TGTGCCAGCAGCGTAGTCCAGCGGGGAAGCACCGGGGAGCTGTTTTTT,CASSVVQRGSTGELFF
-,TRBD1,TRBJ2-6,TRBV27,TGTGCCATCGGGACAGCCCGGTCCAACGTCCTGACTTTC,CAIGTARSNVLTF
-,TRBD1,TRBJ2-5,TRBV29-1,TGCAGCGCTTGGACAGGCCTACAAGAGACCCAGTACTTC,CSAWTGLQETQYF
-,-,TRBJ1-6,TRBV27,TGTGCCAGCGACGAAAAAAGCATGAGCTCCTATAATTCACCCCTCCACTTT,CASDEKSMSSYNSPLHF
-,-,TRBJ2-3,TRBV7-2,TGTGCCAGCAGCTTTGGGGGGGGGCCCACAGATACGCAGTATTTT,CASSFGGGPTDTQYF
-,TRBD2,TRBJ2-1,TRBV7-8,TGTGCCAGCAGCGCGGGGGGTGGGGCTACGCCCCCTTACAATGAGCAGTTCTTC,CASSAGGGATPPYNEQFF
-,-,TRBJ1-4,TRBV9,TGTGCCAGCAGCTCAATTAATGAAAAACTGTTTTTT,CASSSINEKLFF
few,TRBD2,TRBJ2-1,TRBV9,TGTGCCAGCAGCGCCGGGACTAGCGGGGGGATGTATGAGCAGTTCTTC,CASSAGTSGGMYEQFF
-,-,TRBJ2-1,TRBV6-1,TGTGCCAGCATTCCGCCGGCTAATGAGCAGTTCTTC,CASIPPANEQFF
-,TRBD2,TRBJ2-2,TRBV30,TGTGCCACTTCGGGACTAGCGGGGGGTTTCGGGGAGCTGTTTTTT,CATSGLAGGFGELFF
-,TRBD2,TRBJ2-1,TRBV6-1,TGTGCCAGCAGTGTCCTAGCGGAATCCTACAATGAGCAGTTCTTC,CASSVLAESYNEQFF
-,-,TRBJ2-1,TRBV7-9,TGTGCCAGCAGCTCGTCCGACAGGCCCTACAATGAGCAGTTCTTC,CASSSSDRPYNEQFF
-,-,TRBJ2-3,TRBV7-2,TGTGCCAGCAGCTTAAGACAGTCTAGCACAGATACGCAGTATTTT,CASSLRQSSTDTQYF
once,TRBD1,TRBJ1-6,TRBV5-1,TGCGCCAGCAGCCTCACCTCCTACAGGGGGCGTAGGTCACCCCTCCACTTT,CASSLTSYRGRRSPLHF
medium-sized,-,TRBJ2-5,TRBV4-2,TGTGCCAGCAGCCTCACAGGGAGTCCCCAAGAGACCCAGTACTTC,CASSLTGSPQETQYF
-,-,TRBJ1-1,TRBV6-6,TGTGCCAGCAGTCAGGGAATCAACACTGAAGCTTTCTTT,CASSQGINTEAFF